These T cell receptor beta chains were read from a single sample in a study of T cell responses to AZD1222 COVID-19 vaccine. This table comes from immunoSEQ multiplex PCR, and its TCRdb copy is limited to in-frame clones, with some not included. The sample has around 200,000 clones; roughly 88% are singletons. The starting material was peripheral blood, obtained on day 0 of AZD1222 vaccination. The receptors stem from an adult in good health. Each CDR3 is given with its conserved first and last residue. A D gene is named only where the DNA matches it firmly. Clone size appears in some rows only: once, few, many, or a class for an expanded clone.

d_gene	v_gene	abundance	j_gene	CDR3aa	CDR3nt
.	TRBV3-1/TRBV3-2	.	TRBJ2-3	CASSQMGESTDTQYF	TGTGCCAGCAGCCAGATGGGGGAGTCCACAGATACGCAGTATTTT
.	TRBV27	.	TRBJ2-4	CASSLRQGWSKNIQYF	TGTGCCAGCAGTTTAAGGCAGGGATGGTCCAAAAACATTCAGTACTTC
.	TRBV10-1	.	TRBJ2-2	CASSELLTGELFF	TGCGCCAGCAGTGAACTACTCACCGGGGAGCTGTTTTTT
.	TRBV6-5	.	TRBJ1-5	CASSPGVGNQPQHF	TGTGCCAGCAGCCCAGGGGTTGGCAATCAGCCCCAGCATTTT
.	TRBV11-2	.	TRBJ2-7	CASSLGVLSYEQYF	TGTGCCAGCAGCTTAGGAGTGTTGTCCTACGAGCAGTACTTC
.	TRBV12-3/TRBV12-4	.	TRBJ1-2	CASSTGTDYGYTF	TGTGCCAGCAGTACCGGGACGGACTATGGCTACACCTTC
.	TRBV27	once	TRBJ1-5	CASSLSRGSAQHF	TGTGCCAGCAGTTTATCACGGGGCTCAGCCCAGCATTTT
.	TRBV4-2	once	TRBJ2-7	CASSQDQGDEQYF	TGTGCCAGCAGCCAAGATCAAGGGGACGAGCAGTACTTC
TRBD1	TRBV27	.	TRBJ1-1	CASRRQGGLTEAFF	TGTGCCAGCAGACGTCAGGGGGGGCTCACTGAAGCTTTCTTT
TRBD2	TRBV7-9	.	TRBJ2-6	CASSSREALAGANVLTF	TGTGCCAGCAGCTCCCGGGAGGCTTTAGCTGGGGCCAACGTCCTGACTTTC
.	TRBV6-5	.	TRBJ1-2	CASSRGDRRDGYTF	TGTGCCAGCAGTCGAGGGGACCGTCGGGATGGCTACACCTTC
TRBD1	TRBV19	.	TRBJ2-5	CASSGTGGSTQETQYF	TGTGCCAGTAGCGGCACAGGGGGGAGCACTCAAGAGACCCAGTACTTC
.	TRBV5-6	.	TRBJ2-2	CASSSRLKTALNTGELFF	TGTGCCAGCAGCTCCCGACTCAAGACAGCCTTGAACACCGGGGAGCTGTTTTTT
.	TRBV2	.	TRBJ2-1	CASSDRGQAPRFLNEQFF	TGTGCCAGCAGTGATAGGGGCCAGGCCCCAAGGTTCCTCAATGAGCAGTTCTTC
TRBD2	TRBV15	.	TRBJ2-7	CATAVAGGLEQYF	TGTGCCACAGCCGTCGCGGGGGGGCTCGAGCAGTACTTC
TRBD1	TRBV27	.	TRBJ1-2	CASSVTGGTSGYTF	TGTGCCAGCAGTGTCACAGGGGGGACTAGCGGCTACACCTTC
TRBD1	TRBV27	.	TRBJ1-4	CASRDRALGKLFF	TGTGCCAGCCGGGACAGGGCCCTGGGGAAACTGTTTTTT
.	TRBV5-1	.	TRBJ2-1	CASSETGEVYNEQFF	TGCGCCAGCAGCGAGACAGGCGAGGTTTACAATGAGCAGTTCTTC
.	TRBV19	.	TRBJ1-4	CASSMGGPQGEKLFF	TGTGCCAGTAGTATGGGGGGCCCACAGGGTGAAAAACTGTTTTTT
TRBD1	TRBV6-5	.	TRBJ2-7	CASSYNGQVEYF	TGTGCCAGCAGTTACAACGGACAGGTGGAGTACTTC
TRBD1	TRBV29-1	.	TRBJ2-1	CSVVLGQGYNEQFF	TGCAGCGTTGTTTTGGGACAGGGGTACAATGAGCAGTTCTTC
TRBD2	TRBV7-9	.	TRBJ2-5	CASSKSLAGQETQYF	TGTGCCAGCAGCAAATCACTAGCGGGCCAAGAGACCCAGTACTTC
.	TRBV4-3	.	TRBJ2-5	CASSQNRDGETQYF	TGCGCCAGCAGCCAAAACAGGGATGGGGAGACCCAGTACTTC
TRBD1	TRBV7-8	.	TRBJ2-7	CASSLAQGVGYEQYF	TGTGCCAGCAGCTTAGCGCAGGGGGTGGGCTACGAGCAGTACTTC
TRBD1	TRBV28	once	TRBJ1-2	CASSLRGQTNYGYTF	TGTGCCAGCAGTTTACGGGGACAGACTAACTATGGCTACACCTTC
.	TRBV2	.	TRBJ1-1	CASSEDGPTEAFF	TGTGCCAGCAGTGAAGACGGGCCCACTGAAGCTTTCTTT
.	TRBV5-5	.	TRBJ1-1	CASSFTWGGVGTEAFF	TGTGCCAGCAGCTTCACCTGGGGGGGCGTTGGGACTGAAGCTTTCTTT
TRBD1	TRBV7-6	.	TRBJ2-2	CASSFNRGNTGELFF	TGTGCCAGCAGCTTTAACAGGGGGAACACCGGGGAGCTGTTTTTT
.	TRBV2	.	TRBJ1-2	CASNNRAFGGYTF	TGTGCCAGCAATAACAGGGCCTTCGGCGGCTACACCTTC
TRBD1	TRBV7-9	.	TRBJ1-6	CASSLRGQGRSNSPLHF	TGTGCCAGCAGCTTACGGGGACAGGGACGGAGTAATTCACCCCTCCACTTT
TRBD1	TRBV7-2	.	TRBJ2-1	CASSTDRVHEQFF	TGTGCCAGCAGCACGGACAGGGTCCATGAGCAGTTCTTC
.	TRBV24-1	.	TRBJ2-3	CATSDSGTASTDTQYF	TGTGCCACCAGTGATTCCGGGACGGCTAGCACAGATACGCAGTATTTT
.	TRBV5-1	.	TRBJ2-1	CASSFRTNNEQFF	TGCGCCAGCAGCTTCAGGACCAACAATGAGCAGTTCTTC
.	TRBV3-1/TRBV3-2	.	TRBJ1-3	CASSQPSGFGNTIYF	TGTGCCAGCAGCCAACCATCAGGGTTTGGAAACACCATATATTTT
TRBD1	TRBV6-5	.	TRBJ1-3	CASRTGVGNTIYF	TGTGCCAGCAGGACAGGGGTTGGAAACACCATATATTTT
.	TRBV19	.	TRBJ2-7	CASSRRNSYEQYF	TGTGCCAGTAGTCGGAGGAACTCCTACGAGCAGTACTTC
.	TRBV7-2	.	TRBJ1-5	CASSSIFRVGQPQHF	TGTGCCAGCAGCTCTATTTTCAGGGTGGGTCAGCCCCAGCATTTT
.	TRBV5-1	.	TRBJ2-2	CASSLTTGATGELFF	TGCGCCAGCAGCTTGACCACGGGAGCCACCGGGGAGCTGTTTTTT
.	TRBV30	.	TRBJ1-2	CAWRSVLNYGYTF	TGTGCCTGGAGGTCGGTGTTGAACTATGGCTACACCTTC
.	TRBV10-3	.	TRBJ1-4	CAISEPRTEEGAQSLELFF	TGTGCCATCAGTGAGCCGCGGACAGAGGAAGGGGCACAGAGCCTAGAACTGTTTTTT
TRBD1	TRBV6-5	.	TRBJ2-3	CASRPQGGTDTQYF	TGTGCCAGCAGGCCACAGGGGGGAACAGATACGCAGTATTTT
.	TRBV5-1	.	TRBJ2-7	CASSPNVGYEQYF	TGCGCCAGCAGCCCGAATGTCGGCTACGAGCAGTACTTC
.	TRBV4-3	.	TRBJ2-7	CASSPYVGGETYEQYF	TGCGCCAGCAGCCCCTACGTGGGGGGTGAGACCTACGAGCAGTACTTC
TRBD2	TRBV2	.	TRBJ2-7	CASEGLAYEQYF	TGTGCCAGCGAGGGACTAGCCTACGAGCAGTACTTC
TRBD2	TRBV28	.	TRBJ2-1	CASSKGTSFNEQFF	TGTGCCAGCAGCAAAGGGACTAGCTTCAATGAGCAGTTCTTC